A single sample gave rise to the 14 T cell receptor beta chains below, sequenced in a study of T cells in Graves' hyperthyroidism and ophthalmopathy. Regions amplified from RNA transcripts were the TCR beta CDR3 regions. The TCR CDR3 was amplified in a first-round RT-PCR using the HTBI primer set. TCRdb re-called the multiplex PCR reads through MiXCR, storing one row per CDR3 protein. Of 300,000 to 400,000 distinct CDR3 sequences listed, roughly 14% are singletons. Sequencing was done on a sample of blood. These receptor sequences come from a woman aged 25-40 years with Graves' hyperthyroidism.

This clonotype showed up many times. The genes are TRBV7-9 and TRBJ2-3, with 14 bases matching TRBD2. The CDR3 has 17 amino acids. The germline V gene has CDR1 SEHNR and CDR2 FQNEAQ (reference sequence). Trimming cost V 4 bases and J 5 bases; bases outside gene matches: 8. CDR3 loop: CASSSKGLAGVGDTQYF. The CDR3 DNA reads TGTGCCAGCAGCTCGAAGGGACTAGCGGGAGTAGGAGATACGCAGTATTTT.

There are many counts of this clonotype. The chain couples TRBV15 to TRBJ2-1, with 8 positions matching TRBD1. Germline V lookup: CDR1 LNHNV, CDR2 YYDKDF (reference sequence). This CDR3 has 15 residues. J lost 0 bases, V lost 6 bases, and 4 bases had no gene match. The chain's CDR3 is CATSRTGSSYNEQFF. In DNA form, the CDR3 reads TGTGCCACCAGTAGGACAGGGAGCTCCTACAATGAGCAGTTCTTC.

Details on this clonotype: Its ends do not fully match the called genes, so a read error is possible. The gene calls are TRBV11-2 and TRBJ2-1, with 7 positions matching TRBD1. CDR1 and CDR2 (germline): SGHAT, FQNNGV. The CDR3 contains 18 residues. CDR3: CAGSLSAFSAGGRDEQFF. For the CDR3, the DNA is TGTGCCGGCAGCCTATCCGCGTTCAGCGCAGGGGGTAGGGATGAGCAGTTCTTC. Supplemented by reference TRBV11-2 and TRBJ2-1, the full variable domain reads EAGVAQSPRYKIIEKRQSVAFWCNPISGHATLYWYQQILGQGPKLLIQFQNNGVVDDSQLPKDRFSAERLKGVDSTLKIQPAKLEDSAVYLCAGSLSAFSAGGRDEQFFGPGTRLTVL.

This clonotype was detected ten times or more. CDR3 DNA sequence: TGTGCCAGCAGTACAGGGGTGGGAAGCTGGACTCCTGGGGCCAACGTCCTGACTTTC. Its translation is CASSTGVGSWTPGANVLTF. The J gene is TRBJ2-6, the V gene TRBV12-3 or TRBV12-4, with 7 positions matching TRBD1. V dropped 5 bases and J dropped 2; count of bases not matched to a gene: 15. The CDR3 runs 19 residues.

The chain is built from TRBV5-6 and TRBJ1-5; D is perhaps TRBD1 (5 bases). The CDR3 spans 12 residues. CDR1 and CDR2 (germline): SGHDT, YYEEEE. V lost 3 bases and J 5 bases, leaving 6 bases between the germline ends. The CDR3 DNA is TGTGCCAGCAGCTGGGGGGATCAGCCCCAGCATTTT. This translates into CASSWGDQPQHF.

In its sample, this clonotype was seen many times. The V gene is TRBV28, the J gene TRBJ1-5, with TRBD1 as a possible D gene (6 bases). The CDR3 is made up of 19 amino acids. V was clipped by 6 bases and J by 0 bases, with 24 bases between them. Germline loops: CDR1 MDHEN, CDR2 SYDVKM. CDR3: CASRRWGTPHEVSNQPQHF. In DNA form, the CDR3 reads TGTGCCAGCAGGCGTTGGGGGACACCGCATGAAGTTAGCAATCAGCCCCAGCATTTT.

Ten or more counts support this clonotype. CDR3 residues: CASSKREGAWSYNEQFF. CDR3 DNA: TGTGCCAGCAGCAAACGGGAGGGCGCTTGGTCCTACAATGAGCAGTTCTTC. The J gene is TRBJ2-1, the V gene TRBV3-1; 8 bases align to TRBD2. The germline CDR1 and CDR2 sequences are LGHDT and YNNKEL (reference sequence). Unmatched junction bases numbered 10, after V lost 5 bases and J lost 1 base. The CDR3 is 17 residues long.

This clonotype has just a few counts. This chain uses TRBV28 with TRBJ1-6; D unresolved. The CDR3 is 12 amino acids. Germline CDR1 and CDR2: MDHEN and SYDVKM. Trimming took 6 bases from V and 7 from J, leaving 7 bases between them. This CDR3 is CASSPRNSPLHF. The CDR3 nucleotides are TGTGCCAGCAGCCCGAGAAATTCACCCCTCCACTTT.

The V call is TRBV18, the J call TRBJ2-1; unclear D gene. V was trimmed by 1 base and J by 0 bases, leaving 7 bases between them. Germline-derived CDR1 and CDR2 are KGHSH and LQKENI. CDR3 length equals 15 residues. CDR3 bases: TGTGCCAGCTCACCACAGACGAGCTCCTACAATGAGCAGTTCTTC. Translating gives CASSPQTSSYNEQFF.

The chain employs TRBV20-1 and TRBJ2-7; 7 bases align to TRBD2. The CDR3 is 13 amino acids. Per the germline V gene, CDR1 is DFQATT and CDR2 is SNEGSKA (reference sequence). With 6 bases clipped from V and 6 bases from J, the junction kept 11 bases outside the gene matches. This CDR3 is CSAQPGGGGEQYF. CDR3 in DNA: TGCAGTGCCCAACCTGGGGGGGGGGGCGAGCAGTACTTC.

CDR3: CASSETRAGSPFF. The CDR3 nucleotides are TGTGCCAGCAGCGAAACTAGAGCGGGGTCCCCGTTCTTC. The V gene is TRBV11-2, the J gene TRBJ2-1; TRBD2 matches 7 bases. V dropped 5 bases and J dropped 15; count of bases not matched to a gene: 13. Germline V gives CDR1 SGHAT, CDR2 FQNNGV. The CDR3 is 13 residues long.

V and J are TRBV29-1 and TRBJ2-2; perhaps TRBD2 as D (6 bases). V was trimmed by 7 bases and J by 6 bases, leaving 9 bases between them. The germline V gene encodes CDR1 SQVTM and CDR2 ANQGSEA. The CDR3 is made up of 11 amino acids. The CDR3: CSGSSAGELFF. The CDR3, as DNA: TGCAGCGGTTCTAGCGCCGGGGAGCTGTTTTTT.

The chain links TRBV20-1 to TRBJ2-3; D is undetermined. Germline lookup yields CDR1 DFQATT and CDR2 SNEGSKA (reference sequence). The CDR3 is made up of 11 amino acids. The V end was cut by 6 bases, the J end by 6 bases, with 10 bases between. DNA for the CDR3: TGCAGTGCGGTAGTATCCGATACGCAGTATTTT. Translation gives CSAVVSDTQYF.

This clonotype was recorded a few times. The chain employs TRBV7-2 and TRBJ2-7; D is uncertain. CDR3 length: 14 amino acids. V shed 5 bases and J shed 2 bases, with 13 bases lying between them. CDR1 and CDR2 (germline): SGHTA, FQGNSA. The CDR3 here is CASSPRKGTYEQYF. In DNA, the CDR3 is TGTGCCAGCAGCCCCCGAAAGGGTACCTACGAGCAGTACTTC.